This T cell receptor beta chain was sequenced during a study of blood T cell repertoires in COVID-19. About the study: Samples came from the United States, Italy and Spain, spanning acute and convalescent COVID-19.

Trimming left V 3 bases short and J 2 bases short, with 5 bases between. The CDR3 contains 12 residues. Germline V gene lookup returns CDR1 GTSNPN and CDR2 SVGIG (reference sequence). Authors' analysis steps: Nucleated cell counts were estimated from reference gene primer amplification. TCRdb keeps only in-frame clones here, not all; method: immunoSEQ multiplex PCR. Clonal size and the V and J genes are those of that table, whereas D and trimming came from the DNA. Counted here are fewer than 400,000 clones, roughly 85% occurring once; the ten biggest clones make up 3.5% to 4%. The chain uses TRBV30 and TRBJ1-5; D remains ambiguous. The TCR sequence derives from a woman younger than 30 with acute or convalescent COVID-19. The sequencing sample was made of peripheral blood. The CDR3 spells CAWSGGNQPQHF. CDR3 in DNA: TGTGCCTGGAGCGGGGGCAATCAGCCCCAGCATTTT.